Presented here are 30 T cell receptor beta chains from one specimen sequenced in a study of blood T cells in healthy people across ages (dated by TCRdb to 2015 to 2017). The library came from 5' RACE. The reads were generated on an Illumina HiSeq 2500. The second PCR ran for roughly 6 to 11 cycles and used a J-beta primer mix along with a sample-barcoded 5' primer. TCRdb trimmed public reads at Q25 via fastp, called clones via MiXCR and kept in-frame beta chains. Rows are combined by CDR3 protein, so each entry shows the most common genes and DNA. The sample includes over 600,000 distinct CDR3 sequences, with roughly three fifths observed a single time. The leading ten clones occupy about a quarter of the sample. Material: blood. These TCRs come from a man in his forties in good health.

This clonotype has ten or more counts. This chain connects TRBV20-1 to TRBJ2-3, with a possible D match to TRBD2 (6 bases). This CDR3 contains 15 residues. With 5 bases removed from V and 1 base from J, the gap between germline ends came to 16 bases. The V gene's germline CDR1 is DFQATT and CDR2 SNEGSKA (reference sequence). In DNA, the CDR3 is TGCAGTGCTTACAGATCCTCGGGGGGCACAGATACGCAGTATTTT. Residues: CSAYRSSGGTDTQYF.

V is TRBV6-2 or TRBV6-3 and J is TRBJ1-2; 7 bases are a match to TRBD1. The CDR3 sequence is 11 residues long. V shed 6 bases, J shed 12 bases, and the junction held 7 bases outside the gene matches. Germline assignment: CDR1 MNHEY and CDR2 SVGEGT. CDR3 loop: CASSGTDHHTF. The CDR3, as DNA: TGTGCCAGCAGCGGGACAGACCATCACACCTTC.

The CDR3 coding sequence is TGTGCCAGCAGCCAAGAGAGTGGTACCTACGAGCAGTACTTC. It encodes CASSQESGTYEQYF. V gene TRBV4-2 combines with J gene TRBJ2-7, with D unresolved. The CDR3 runs 14 residues. Germline assignment: CDR1 LGHNA and CDR2 YNFKEQ. V was pared by 0 bases and J by 2 bases, with 8 bases between.

This chain connects TRBV18 to TRBJ2-3, with 8 bases aligning to TRBD2. Germline V gene data show CDR1 as KGHSH and CDR2 as LQKENI. The CDR3 covers 16 residues. Trimming cost V 2 bases and J 5 bases; bases outside gene matches: 9. The CDR3 loop is CASSPFGSGSGDTQYF. CDR3 nucleotides: TGTGCCAGCTCACCATTCGGGAGCGGGAGCGGAGATACGCAGTATTTT.

In its sample, this clonotype was seen a few times. CDR3 sequence (DNA): TGTGCCAGCAGCCGACTAGTTTGGGAGACCCAGTACTTC. This encodes CASSRLVWETQYF. The chain employs TRBV6-5 and TRBJ2-4; perhaps TRBD2 as D (6 bases). The J call is in doubt because the DNA end fits TRBJ2-5 better. The CDR3 consists of 13 residues. Germline V lookup: CDR1 MNHEY, CDR2 SVGAGI.

The chain combines TRBV7-8 with TRBJ2-3, with D tentatively TRBD1 (6 bases). Per germline, CDR1 SGHVS and CDR2 FQNEAQ. Trimming shortened V by 1 base and J by 2 bases, and 16 bases separated the two germline ends. The CDR3 spans 17 residues. For the CDR3, the DNA is TGTGCCAGCAGCTTAGTGGTCGGCAGGGGAAACACAGATACGCAGTATTTT. This encodes CASSLVVGRGNTDTQYF.

The V and J genes are TRBV11-2 and TRBJ2-1; D gene ambiguous. CDR1 is SGHAT, CDR2 FQNNGV, per germline. CDR3 length: 11 residues. V lost 1 base and J 10 bases, leaving 5 bases between the germline ends. This CDR3 reads CASSLVMEQFF. The CDR3 coding sequence is TGTGCCAGCAGCTTAGTGATGGAGCAGTTCTTC.

V is TRBV6-2 or TRBV6-3 and J is TRBJ2-1; tentatively, D is TRBD1 (5 bases). The CDR3 sequence is 15 residues long. Germline CDR1 MNHEY, CDR2 SVGEGT. V gave up 4 bases and J gave up 4 bases, with 14 bases separating them. The CDR3 region is CASSLRIRVYNEQFF. The CDR3, as DNA: TGTGCCAGCAGTTTGCGTATCAGGGTTTACAATGAGCAGTTCTTC.

Regarding this clonotype: A much larger clone differs from this one at a single base, so this may be a read error. The CDR3 sequence is CASSQLVRVLGEQYF. DNA of the CDR3: TGTGCCAGCAGCCAACTAGTCAGGGTCCTCGGTGAGCAGTACTTC. The genes are TRBV28 and TRBJ2-7, with D perhaps given as TRBD1 or TRBD2 (5 bases each). The CDR3 is 15 amino acids. The germline gives CDR1 MDHEN, CDR2 SYDVKM. V was shortened by 6 bases and J by 7 bases, with 22 bases between the two germline ends. Full variable domain (missing parts from reference TRBV28 and TRBJ2-7): DVKVTQSSRYLVKRTGEKVFLECVQDMDHENMFWYRQDPGLGLRLIYFSYDVKMKEKGDIPEGYSVSREKKERFSLILESASTNQTSMYLCASSQLVRVLGEQYFGPGTRLTVT.

This clonotype was recorded a few times. The chain couples TRBV28 to TRBJ2-6; D not resolved. Germline loops: CDR1 MDHEN, CDR2 SYDVKM. The CDR3 runs to 14 residues. Trimming shortened V by 4 bases and J by 2 bases, and 6 bases separated the two germline ends. The CDR3 DNA follows: TGTGCCAGCAGTTCCCTTACTGGGGCCAACGTCCTGACTTTC. This gives the protein CASSSLTGANVLTF.

About this clonotype itself: A much larger clonotype is one base distant, so this may be a read error. This chain connects TRBV7-2 to TRBJ1-4; D is possibly TRBD1 (5 bases). V lost 3 bases, J lost 0 bases, and 8 bases lay in between. The CDR3 totals 15 residues. CDR1 SGHTA and CDR2 FQGNSA come from the germline V gene. CDR3 nucleotide sequence: TGTGCCAGCAGCTTTGACAGTGCAACTAATGAAAAACTGTTTTTT. Amino acids: CASSFDSATNEKLFF.

The rearrangement links TRBV20-1 to TRBJ2-5, with a possible D match to TRBD2 (7 bases). Looked up from germline, CDR1 is DFQATT and CDR2 is SNEGSKA (reference sequence). The CDR3 loop spans 16 amino acids. V dropped 5 bases and J dropped 5 bases, with 24 bases sitting between them. The chain's CDR3 is CSACVGGGLISETQYF. CDR3 coding DNA: TGCAGTGCTTGTGTAGGGGGGGGGCTTATTTCGGAGACCCAGTACTTC.

This clonotype was detected only a few times. This chain links TRBV10-3 with TRBJ2-1; the match to TRBD1 covers 8 bases. Germline CDR1 and CDR2: ENHRY and SYGVKD. The V and J ends lost 3 bases and 9 bases, in that order; junction bases with no gene match: 7. The CDR3 is 14 residues long. The chain's CDR3 is CAISDRGLLAEQFF. Here the CDR3 DNA reads TGTGCCATCAGTGACAGGGGGCTCCTAGCTGAGCAGTTCTTC.

This clonotype was counted many times. This chain joins TRBV20-1 and TRBJ2-3; 9 bases align to TRBD2. The CDR3 consists of 14 residues. Germline V gene sequence: CDR1 DFQATT, CDR2 SNEGSKA (reference sequence). V was clipped by 2 bases and J by 4 bases; unmatched bases: 4. In DNA form, the CDR3 reads TGCAGTGCTAGACTAGCGGGGAGCTCAGATACGCAGTATTTT. Amino acid sequence: CSARLAGSSDTQYF.

In this sample, this clonotype turned up a few times. The CDR3 DNA reads as TGTGCCAGCAGGGAACTAGGACTTAATGAGCAGTTCTTC. This encodes CASRELGLNEQFF. V and J are TRBV25-1 and TRBJ2-1; maybe TRBD2 (5 bases). Trimming stripped 6 bases from V and 7 bases from J, with 13 bases between. Looked up from germline, CDR1 is MGHDK and CDR2 is SYGVNS. The CDR3 is 13 amino acids.

The chain has TRBV6-7 and TRBJ2-7; perhaps D is TRBD1 or TRBD2 (6 bases each). The J call may be in error: the DNA end matches TRBJ2-5 better. TRBV6-7 is annotated as an ORF whose role is uncertain. The CDR3 extends over 16 amino acids. CDR3 coding DNA: TGTGCCAGCAGTTACTCGGAGGGGGTCCCAAAAGAGACCCAGTACTTC. Amino acids: CASSYSEGVPKETQYF.

This chain joins TRBV5-5 and TRBJ1-2; 10 nucleotides line up with TRBD1. CDR1 SGHKS and CDR2 YYEKEE come from the germline V gene (reference sequence). The V gene end was trimmed by 0 bases and the J gene end by 8 bases; junction bases not matched to a gene: 19. The CDR3 extends over 19 amino acids. The CDR3 DNA reads as TGTGCCAGCAGCTTGGCCGTAACATTCCCAACCGGGACAGGGGAAGGCTACACCTTC. This codes for CASSLAVTFPTGTGEGYTF.

The V and J genes are TRBV6-2 or TRBV6-3 and TRBJ1-4; TRBD1 agrees at 8 bases. From germline, CDR1 is MNHEY and CDR2 SVGEGT. This CDR3 has 14 amino acids. V dropped 5 bases and J dropped 6; count of bases not matched to a gene: 5. The CDR3 sequence is CASSDPGQDEKLFF. In DNA, the CDR3 is TGTGCCAGCAGTGATCCGGGACAGGATGAAAAACTGTTTTTT.

The chain carries TRBV7-9 and TRBJ2-1; D gene unclear. Trimming pared 3 bases from V and 0 bases from J, leaving 9 bases between. This CDR3 comprises 15 residues. The germline V gene encodes CDR1 SEHNR and CDR2 FQNEAQ (reference sequence). The CDR3 coding sequence is TGTGCCAGCAGCTTCAGCCAGAGCTCCTACAATGAGCAGTTCTTC. Its translation is CASSFSQSSYNEQFF.

The V and J genes are TRBV7-3 and TRBJ1-2; possible D gene TRBD1, 6 bases. The CDR3 consists of 15 residues. Trimming cost V 5 bases and J 3 bases, with 16 bases left between them. CDR1 and CDR2 (germline): SGHTA, FQGTGA. The CDR3 DNA sequence: TGTGCCAGCAGCCCCGCGGGACAAGGGGACTATGGCTACACCTTC. This sequence encodes CASSPAGQGDYGYTF.

To note about this clonotype: This likely comes from a read error, as the CDR3 has no conserved phenylalanine or tryptophan at its end. V is TRBV11-2 and J is TRBJ2-5; D may correspond to TRBD1 or TRBD2 (5 bases each). Trimming pared 5 bases from V and 5 bases from J, leaving 15 bases between. The CDR3 is 14 residues long. Per the germline V gene, CDR1 is SGHAT and CDR2 is FQNNGV. CDR3 DNA: TGTGCCAGCAGCCCTGGGACGGTCAGGGAGACCCAGTACCTC. Amino acid sequence: CASSPGTVRETQYL.

The chain couples TRBV5-5 to TRBJ2-5; TRBD1 agrees at 10 bases. The J call may be wrong; the DNA end is better matched by TRBJ2-7. Per the germline V gene, CDR1 is SGHKS and CDR2 is YYEKEE (reference sequence). This CDR3 is 15 amino acids long. CDR3 loop: CASSSGTGVFYEQYF. In DNA, the CDR3 is TGTGCCAGCAGCTCCGGGACAGGGGTATTCTACGAGCAGTACTTC.

This clonotype has more than one count but fewer than ten. This chain links TRBV29-1 with TRBJ2-7, with 8 bases lining up with TRBD1. Germline CDR1 SQVTM, CDR2 ANQGSEA. This CDR3 contains 16 residues. V shed 4 bases, J shed 2 bases, and the junction held 13 bases outside the gene matches. The CDR3 DNA sequence: TGCAGCGTTGCAGCCCTGGGACAGGTAACGACCTACGAGCAGTACTTC. Protein sequence: CSVAALGQVTTYEQYF.

A remark on this clonotype: This may come from a read error, since a much larger clone is one base off. The V and J genes are TRBV29-1 and TRBJ2-5; possibly TRBD2 for D (5 bases). This CDR3 has 13 residues. Germline V lookup: CDR1 SQVTM, CDR2 ANQGSEA. CDR3 DNA sequence: TGCAGCGTTGGGAGCGGAGCCTCGGAGAACCAGTACTTC. Protein: CSVGSGASENQYF.

This clonotype was counted a few times. V usage is TRBV20-1 and J usage is TRBJ2-7; maybe TRBD1 (5 bases). The CDR3 runs 12 residues. Between the trimmed V and J ends, which lost 6 bases and 2 bases, there was a span of 11 bases. The germline gives CDR1 DFQATT, CDR2 SNEGSKA (reference sequence). The CDR3 bases are TGCAGTGCCCTCTACAGGACCTACGAGCAGTACTTC. Amino acids: CSALYRTYEQYF.

The genes are TRBV7-9 and TRBJ2-6; D unresolved. CDR1 is SEHNR, CDR2 FQNEAQ, per germline (reference sequence). CDR3 length: 19 amino acids. V lost 3 bases, J lost 0 bases, and 18 bases lay in between. CDR3 DNA sequence: TGTGCCAGCAGCTTGTCCACCTCTGGACGCATCTCTGGGGCCAACGTCCTGACTTTC. Translating gives CASSLSTSGRISGANVLTF.

The gene calls are TRBV27 and TRBJ2-7; 7 bases align to TRBD1. Germline lookup yields CDR1 MNHEY and CDR2 SMNVEV (reference sequence). The CDR3 sequence is 13 residues long. With V trimmed by 4 bases and J by 2 bases, 2 bases remained unmatched. The CDR3: CASSYGTAYEQYF. DNA for the CDR3: TGTGCCAGCAGTTACGGGACAGCCTACGAGCAGTACTTC.

The gene calls are TRBV7-2 and TRBJ2-1, with a weak D call TRBD2 (7 bases). Germline CDR1 SGHTA, CDR2 FQGNSA. The CDR3 runs to 15 residues. Trimming shortened V by 2 bases and J by 2 bases, and 10 bases separated the two germline ends. CDR3 region: CASSLIGGPYNEQFF. Written as DNA, the CDR3 is TGTGCCAGCAGCTTAATCGGGGGGCCCTACAATGAGCAGTTCTTC. Full variable domain (rest looked up from reference TRBV7-2 and TRBJ2-1): GAGVSQSPSNKVTEKGKDVELRCDPISGHTALYWYRQSLGQGLEFLIYFQGNSAPDKSGLPSDRFSAERTGGSVSTLTIQRTQQEDSAVYLCASSLIGGPYNEQFFGPGTRLTVL.

Points on this clonotype: Relative to the germline gene, one junction end is altered; a read error may explain this. The chain uses TRBV4-2 and TRBJ2-4; 8 nucleotides line up with TRBD2. The assigned J gene may be wrong: the sequence end matches TRBJ2-7 better. CDR1 is LGHNA and CDR2 is YNFKEQ in the germline V gene. The CDR3 contains 14 residues. The CDR3 DNA is TGTGTCAGCAGCCAAGCGGGAGCGGTACCCGAGCAGTACTTC. Translated: CVSSQAGAVPEQYF.

This chain uses TRBV10-3 with TRBJ2-5, with TRBD1 matching 9 bases. V lost 6 bases to trimming and J lost 2 bases; unmatched junction nucleotides: 10. Germline V gene data show CDR1 as ENHRY and CDR2 as SYGVKD. CDR3 length: 16 amino acids. The chain's CDR3 is CAISQNRGLVQETQYF. The CDR3 DNA is TGTGCCATCAGCCAGAACAGGGGGCTTGTACAAGAGACCCAGTACTTC.